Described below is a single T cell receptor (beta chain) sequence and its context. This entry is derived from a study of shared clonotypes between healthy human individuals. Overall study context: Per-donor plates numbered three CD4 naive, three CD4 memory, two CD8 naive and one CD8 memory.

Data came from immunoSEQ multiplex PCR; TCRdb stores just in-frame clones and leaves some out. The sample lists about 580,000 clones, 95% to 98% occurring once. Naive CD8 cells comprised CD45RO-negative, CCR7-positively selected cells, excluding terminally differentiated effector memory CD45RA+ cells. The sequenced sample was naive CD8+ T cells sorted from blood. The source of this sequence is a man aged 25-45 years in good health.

The CDR3 region is CASSYMQGLYNEQFF. In DNA, the CDR3 is TGTGCCAGCAGTTACATGCAGGGACTCTACAATGAGCAGTTCTTC. The rearrangement links TRBV6-5 to TRBJ2-1, with a possible D match to TRBD2 (6 bases). V gave up 2 bases and J gave up 3 bases, with 11 bases separating them. CDR3 length: 15 residues. Germline values: CDR1 MNHEY, CDR2 SVGAGI.